This T cell receptor beta chain was identified in a study of technical replicates of blood from several donors. Sequencing was performed with immunoSEQ multiplex PCR; in TCRdb, only in-frame clones are kept and a portion is missing. Of about 83,000 clones in the sample, 90% to 97% are singletons; the top ten hold around 0.31%. In germline, CDR1 is ENHRY, CDR2 SYGVKD. This CDR3 spans 18 amino acids. The V segment lost 5 bases and the J segment 1 base; nucleotides outside the gene matches: 15. The rearrangement links TRBV10-3 to TRBJ1-1; 8 bases map to TRBD1. Sequencing used T cells isolated from PBMCs. This receptor was taken from a human donor in good health. The CDR3 DNA follows: TGTGCCATCAGTCCTCTTACAGGGGGAAGAGGAGGGAACACTGAAGCTTTCTTT. Translating it yields CAISPLTGGRGGNTEAFF.